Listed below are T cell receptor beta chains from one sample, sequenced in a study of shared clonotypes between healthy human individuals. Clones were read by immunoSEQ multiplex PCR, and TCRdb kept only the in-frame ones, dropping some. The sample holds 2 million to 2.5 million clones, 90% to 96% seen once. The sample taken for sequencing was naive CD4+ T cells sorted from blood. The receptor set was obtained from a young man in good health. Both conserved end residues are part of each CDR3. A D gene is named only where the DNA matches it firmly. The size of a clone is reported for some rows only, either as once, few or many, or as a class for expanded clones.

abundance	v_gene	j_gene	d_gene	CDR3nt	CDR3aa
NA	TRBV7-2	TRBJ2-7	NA	TGTGCCAGCAGCTCCCGGAGGGGGGGAAACTACGAGCAGTACTTC	CASSSRRGGNYEQYF
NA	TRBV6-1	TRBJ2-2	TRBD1	TGTGCCAGCAGTGAAGTTGACAGGGGGCGGGGCGGGGAGCTGTTTTTT	CASSEVDRGRGGELFF
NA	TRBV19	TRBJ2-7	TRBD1	TGTGCCAGTAGCGGGCGGCAGGGGGCAAGGGAGCAGTACTTC	CASSGRQGAREQYF
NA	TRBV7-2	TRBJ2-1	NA	TGTGCCAGCAGTAATAGTGGTACCGATGAGCAGTTCTTC	CASSNSGTDEQFF
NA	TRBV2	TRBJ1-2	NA	TGTGCCAGCAGTGTGGCCCGGAATGGCTACACCTTC	CASSVARNGYTF
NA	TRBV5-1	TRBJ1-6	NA	TGCGCCAGCAGCTTACCCGGGGGGAATTCACCCCTCCACTTT	CASSLPGGNSPLHF
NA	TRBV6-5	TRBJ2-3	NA	TGTGCCAGCAGTTATAAGGGGGGCCACACAGATACGCAGTATTTT	CASSYKGGHTDTQYF
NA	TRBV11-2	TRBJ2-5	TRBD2	TGTGCCAGCAGCTTAGATGGCGGGGGGGCCCCCCAGTACTTC	CASSLDGGGAPQYF
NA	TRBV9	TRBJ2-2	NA	TGTGCCAGCAGCCTGGACGGCTACACCGGGGAGCTGTTTTTT	CASSLDGYTGELFF
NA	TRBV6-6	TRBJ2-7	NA	TGTGCCAGCAGGCAGGGGGGCTACGAGCAGTACTTC	CASRQGGYEQYF
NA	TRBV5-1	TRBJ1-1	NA	TGCGCCAGCAGCCCCCGCCGGGGGATGATGGCTTTCTTT	CASSPRRGMMAFF
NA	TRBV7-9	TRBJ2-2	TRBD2	TGTGCCAGCAGCTTAGGGACTAGAGGCACCGGGGAGCTGTTTTTT	CASSLGTRGTGELFF
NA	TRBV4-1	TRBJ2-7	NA	TGCGCCAGCAGCCAAGACCCCTCCCGGGTTGGCAACGAGCAGTACTTC	CASSQDPSRVGNEQYF
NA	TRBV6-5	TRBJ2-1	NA	TGTGCCAGCAGGCCACCGGGGACCCGGCAGATGCAGTTCTTC	CASRPPGTRQMQFF
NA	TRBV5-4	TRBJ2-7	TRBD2	TGTGCCAGCAGCATTCTTAGCGGGAGTGCCTACGAGCAGTACTTC	CASSILSGSAYEQYF
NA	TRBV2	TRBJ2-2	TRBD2	TGTGCCAGCAGTGGGCTGGGCGGGAGAGCAGGCACCGGGGAGCTGTTTTTT	CASSGLGGRAGTGELFF
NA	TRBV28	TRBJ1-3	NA	TGTGCCAGCAGTTCGGGACTGTACTCTGGAAACACCATATATTTT	CASSSGLYSGNTIYF
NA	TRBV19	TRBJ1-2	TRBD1	TGTGCCAGTAGTACCTTGCCGGGACAGGGGTTCTCTGGCTACACCTTC	CASSTLPGQGFSGYTF
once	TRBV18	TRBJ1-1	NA	TGTGCCAGCTCACCAGTTAGCTCAGTGAACACTGAAGCTTTCTTT	CASSPVSSVNTEAFF
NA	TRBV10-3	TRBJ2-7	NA	TGTGCCATCAGTGAGCCAGGCGAGCAGTACTTC	CAISEPGEQYF
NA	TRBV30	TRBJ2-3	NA	TGTGCCTGGAGTGCTAGGGATACGCAGTATTTT	CAWSARDTQYF
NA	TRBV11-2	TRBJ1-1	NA	TGTGCCAGCAGCTCGTCAACAGCGAGGACTGAAGCTTTCTTT	CASSSSTARTEAFF
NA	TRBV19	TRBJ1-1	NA	TGTGCCAGTATTGAGGGGACGGCGAACACTGAAGCTTTCTTT	CASIEGTANTEAFF
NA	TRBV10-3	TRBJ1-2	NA	TGTGCCACCCACCGGGGGAACTATGGCTACACCTTC	CATHRGNYGYTF
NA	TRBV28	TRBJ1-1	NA	TGTGCCAGCGGGTCCCCGGGGGCTGGGAACACTGAAGCTTTCTTT	CASGSPGAGNTEAFF
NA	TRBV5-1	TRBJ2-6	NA	TGCGCCAGCAGCTTGGAGGGGCCACCTGGGGCCAACGTCCTGACTTTC	CASSLEGPPGANVLTF
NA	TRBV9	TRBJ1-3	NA	TGTGCCAGCAGCATCTCCTACTCTGGAAACACCATATATTTT	CASSISYSGNTIYF